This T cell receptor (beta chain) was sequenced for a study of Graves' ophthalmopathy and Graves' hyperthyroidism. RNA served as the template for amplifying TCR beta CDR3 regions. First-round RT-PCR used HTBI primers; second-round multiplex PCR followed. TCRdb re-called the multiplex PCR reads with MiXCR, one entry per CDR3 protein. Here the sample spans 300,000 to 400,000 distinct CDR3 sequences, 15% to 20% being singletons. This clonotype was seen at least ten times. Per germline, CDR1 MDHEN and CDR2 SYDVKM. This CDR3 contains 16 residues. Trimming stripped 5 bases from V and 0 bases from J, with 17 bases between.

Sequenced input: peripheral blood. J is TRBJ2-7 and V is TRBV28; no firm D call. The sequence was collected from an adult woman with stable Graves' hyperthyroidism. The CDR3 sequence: CASSIGPSTGSYEQYF. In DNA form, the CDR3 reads TGTGCCAGCAGTATAGGCCCCTCGACGGGCTCCTACGAGCAGTACTTC.